This T cell receptor (beta chain) was recorded in a study of T cells in Graves' hyperthyroidism and ophthalmopathy. Germline CDR1 is MGHRA and CDR2 is YSYEKL. The length of the CDR3 is 15 residues. V was trimmed by 4 bases and J by 5 bases, leaving 15 bases between them. Points from the study as a whole: In the blood, most expanded thyroid clonotypes above 0.001 appeared as well. Stable hyperthyroidism and ophthalmopathy were separated using 13 V-J signatures.

Amplified TCR beta CDR3 regions came from RNA transcripts. When the TCR CDR3 underwent first-round RT-PCR, the HTBI primer set was used. TCRdb re-derived calls from the multiplex PCR reads in MiXCR, one entry per CDR3 protein. This sample yields around 760,000 distinct CDR3 sequences, of which 30% to 40% are seen a single time; around 29% belongs to the top ten. This clonotype occurred a few times. Its target is not known. It was uncontrolled infection, other autoimmune disease, pregnancy or lactation that excluded patients. The diagnoses drew upon clinical symptoms, serum thyroxine and TRAb, thyroid ultrasound and orbital computed tomography.

Sequenced: blood. The rearrangement joins TRBV4-1 to TRBJ1-5; D gene unclear. The receptor was isolated from a woman aged 40 to 49 with Graves' hyperthyroidism. The CDR3 bases are TGCGCCAGCAGCCCAAGGGAGGGCCTCGATCAGCCCCAGCATTTT. Residues: CASSPREGLDQPQHF.